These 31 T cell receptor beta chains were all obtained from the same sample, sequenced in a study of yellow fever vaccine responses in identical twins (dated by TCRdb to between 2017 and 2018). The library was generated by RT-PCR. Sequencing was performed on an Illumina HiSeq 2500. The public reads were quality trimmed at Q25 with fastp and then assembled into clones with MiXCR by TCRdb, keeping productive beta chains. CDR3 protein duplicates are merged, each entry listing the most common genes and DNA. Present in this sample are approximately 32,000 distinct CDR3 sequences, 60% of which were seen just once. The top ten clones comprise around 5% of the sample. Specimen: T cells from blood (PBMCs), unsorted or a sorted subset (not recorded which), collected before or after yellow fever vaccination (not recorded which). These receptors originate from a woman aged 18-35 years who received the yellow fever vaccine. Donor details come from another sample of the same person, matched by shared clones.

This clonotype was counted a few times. The CDR3 DNA follows: TGTGCCAGCAGCCAAGACAGGGGAAGCTCCTACAATGAGCAGTTCTTC. Translated: CASSQDRGSSYNEQFF. The chain recombines TRBV14 with TRBJ2-1, with D perhaps TRBD1 (6 bases). The CDR3 runs 16 residues. Trimming stripped 0 bases from V and 0 bases from J, with 9 bases between. Looked up from germline, CDR1 is SGHDN and CDR2 is FVKESK. Full variable domain (missing parts from reference TRBV14 and TRBJ2-1): EAGVTQFPSHSVIEKGQTVTLRCDPISGHDNLYWYRRVMGKEIKFLLHFVKESKQDESGMPNNRFLAERTGGTYSTLKVQPAELEDSGVYFCASSQDRGSSYNEQFFGPGTRLTVL.

CDR3 sequence (DNA): TGCAGCGGCCTCGGGACAGACTATTACAATGAGCAGTTCTTC. The encoded protein is CSGLGTDYYNEQFF. V is TRBV29-1 and J is TRBJ2-1; 7 positions match TRBD1. Germline assignment: CDR1 SQVTM and CDR2 ANQGSEA. This CDR3 is 14 amino acids long. Trimming removed 7 bases from V and 4 bases from J; junction bases left unmatched: 10.

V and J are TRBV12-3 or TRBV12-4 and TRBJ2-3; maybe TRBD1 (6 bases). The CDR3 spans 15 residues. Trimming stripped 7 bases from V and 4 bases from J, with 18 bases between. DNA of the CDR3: TGTGCCAGCAATCAACTAGGGGGACCCTCAGATACGCAGTATTTT. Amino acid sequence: CASNQLGGPSDTQYF.

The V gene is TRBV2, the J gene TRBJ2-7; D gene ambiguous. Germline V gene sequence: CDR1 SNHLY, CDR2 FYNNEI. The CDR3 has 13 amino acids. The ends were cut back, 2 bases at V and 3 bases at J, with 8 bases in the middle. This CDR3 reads CASSEPEFYEQYF. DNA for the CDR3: TGTGCCAGCAGTGAACCGGAATTCTACGAGCAGTACTTC. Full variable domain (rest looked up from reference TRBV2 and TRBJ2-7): EPEVTQTPSHQVTQMGQEVILRCVPISNHLYFYWYRQILGQKVEFLVSFYNNEISEKSEIFDDQFSVERPDGSNFTLKIRSTKLEDSAMYFCASSEPEFYEQYFGPGTRLTVT.

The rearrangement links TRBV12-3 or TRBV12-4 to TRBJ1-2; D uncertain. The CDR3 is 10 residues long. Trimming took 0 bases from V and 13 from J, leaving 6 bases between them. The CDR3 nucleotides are TGTGCCAGCAGTTTAGCAGTAACCACCTTC. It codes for CASSLAVTTF.

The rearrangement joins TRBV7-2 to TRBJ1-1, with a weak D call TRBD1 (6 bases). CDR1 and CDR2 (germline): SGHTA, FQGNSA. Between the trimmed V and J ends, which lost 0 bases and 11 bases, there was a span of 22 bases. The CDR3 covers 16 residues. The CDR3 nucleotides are TGTGCCAGCAGCTTAGCGGCCCTACAGGGATTGGGAGCGGCTTTCTTT. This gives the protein CASSLAALQGLGAAFF.

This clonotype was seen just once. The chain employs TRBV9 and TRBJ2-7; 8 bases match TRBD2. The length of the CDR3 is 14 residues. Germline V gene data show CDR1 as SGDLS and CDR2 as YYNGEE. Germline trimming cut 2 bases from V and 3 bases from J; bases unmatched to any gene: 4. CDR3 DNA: TGTGCCAGCAGCGTTGCTAGCGGGTACTACGAGCAGTACGTC. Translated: CASSVASGYYEQYV.

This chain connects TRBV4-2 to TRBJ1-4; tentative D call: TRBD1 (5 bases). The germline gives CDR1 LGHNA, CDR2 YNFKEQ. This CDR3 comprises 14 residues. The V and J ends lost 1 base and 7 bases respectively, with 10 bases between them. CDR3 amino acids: CASSQGQGLEKLFF. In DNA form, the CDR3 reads TGTGCCAGCAGCCAAGGCCAGGGCCTTGAAAAACTGTTTTTT.

This CDR3 reads CASSLLTGGSNTEAFF. The CDR3 region has the DNA TGTGCCAGCAGCTTACTCACAGGGGGCTCAAACACTGAAGCTTTCTTT. This chain links TRBV11-3 with TRBJ1-1; 9 positions agree with TRBD1. Germline CDR1 SGHNT, CDR2 YENEEA. With V trimmed by 2 bases and J by 2 bases, 6 bases remained unmatched. The CDR3 is 16 amino acids.

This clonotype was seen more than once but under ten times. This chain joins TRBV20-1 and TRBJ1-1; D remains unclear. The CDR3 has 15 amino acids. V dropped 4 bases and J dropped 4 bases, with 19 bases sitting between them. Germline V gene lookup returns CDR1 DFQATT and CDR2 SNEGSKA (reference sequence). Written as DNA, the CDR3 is TGCAGTGCTACCCCTCGGGAGGGAAGCGCCACTGAAGCTTTCTTT. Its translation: CSATPREGSATEAFF.

CDR3 bases: TGTGCCATCAGTCCCACCCCCAGTTACGAGCAGTACGTC. Residues: CAISPTPSYEQYV. V gene TRBV10-3 combines with J gene TRBJ2-7; D uncertain. Per germline, CDR1 ENHRY and CDR2 SYGVKD. The CDR3 length is 13 residues. V was shortened by 5 bases and J by 4 bases, with 12 bases between the two germline ends.

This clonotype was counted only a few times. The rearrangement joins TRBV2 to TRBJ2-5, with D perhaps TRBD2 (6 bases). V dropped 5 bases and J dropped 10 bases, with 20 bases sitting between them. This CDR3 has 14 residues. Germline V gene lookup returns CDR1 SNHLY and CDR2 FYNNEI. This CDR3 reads CASSPDCHPGDQYF. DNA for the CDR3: TGTGCCAGCAGTCCGGACTGCCACCCGGGAGACCAGTACTTC.

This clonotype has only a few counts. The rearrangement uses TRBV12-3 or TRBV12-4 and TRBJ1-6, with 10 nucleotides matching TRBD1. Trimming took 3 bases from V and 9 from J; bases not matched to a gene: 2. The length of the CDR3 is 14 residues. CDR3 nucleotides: TGTGCCAGCAGTTTCGGGGACAGGGGTTCACCCCTCCACTTT. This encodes CASSFGDRGSPLHF.

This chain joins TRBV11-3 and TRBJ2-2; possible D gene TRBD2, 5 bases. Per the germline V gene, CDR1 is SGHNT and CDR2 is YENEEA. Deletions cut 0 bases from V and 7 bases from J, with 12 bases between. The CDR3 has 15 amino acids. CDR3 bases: TGTGCCAGCAGCTTAGAGGGCCCCCGGGGCGGGGAGCTGTTTTTT. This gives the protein CASSLEGPRGGELFF.

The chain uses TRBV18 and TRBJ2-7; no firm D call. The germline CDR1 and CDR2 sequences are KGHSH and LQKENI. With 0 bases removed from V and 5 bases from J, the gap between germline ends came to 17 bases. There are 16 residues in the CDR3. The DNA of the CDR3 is TGTGCCAGCTCACCACCGCATCAGGCCCAGAGAAACGAGCAGTACTTC. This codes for CASSPPHQAQRNEQYF.

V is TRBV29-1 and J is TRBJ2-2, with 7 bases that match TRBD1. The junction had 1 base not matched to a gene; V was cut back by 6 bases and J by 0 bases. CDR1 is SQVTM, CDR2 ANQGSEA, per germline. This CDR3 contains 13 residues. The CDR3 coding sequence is TGCAGCGTCGGGACAGCGAACACCGGGGAGCTGTTTTTT. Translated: CSVGTANTGELFF.

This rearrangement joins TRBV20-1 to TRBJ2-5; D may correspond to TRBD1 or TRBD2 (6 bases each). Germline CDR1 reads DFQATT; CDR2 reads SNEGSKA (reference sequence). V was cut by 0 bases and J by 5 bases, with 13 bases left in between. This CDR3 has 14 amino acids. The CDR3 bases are TGCAGTGCTAGAGATAGGGGGGCGGGGGAGACCCAGTACTTC. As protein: CSARDRGAGETQYF.

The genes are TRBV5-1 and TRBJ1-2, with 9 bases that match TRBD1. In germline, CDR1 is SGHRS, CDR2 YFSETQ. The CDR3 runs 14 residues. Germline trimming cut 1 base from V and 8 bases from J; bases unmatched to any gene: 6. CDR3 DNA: TGCGCCAGCAGCTTGCCTGGGACAGGGAGAGGCTACACCTTC. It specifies CASSLPGTGRGYTF.

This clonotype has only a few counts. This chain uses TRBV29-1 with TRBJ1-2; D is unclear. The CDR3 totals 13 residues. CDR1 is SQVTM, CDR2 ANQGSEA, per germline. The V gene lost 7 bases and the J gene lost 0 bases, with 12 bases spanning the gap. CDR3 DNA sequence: TGCAGCGCCGGAGAGCAGCCTAACTATGGCTACACCTTC. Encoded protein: CSAGEQPNYGYTF.

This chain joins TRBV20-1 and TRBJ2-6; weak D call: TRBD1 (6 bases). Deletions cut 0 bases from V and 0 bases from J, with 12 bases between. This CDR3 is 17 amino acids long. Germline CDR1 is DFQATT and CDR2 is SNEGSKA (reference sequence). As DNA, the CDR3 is TGCAGTGCTAGAGATACAGGGTGGAGCTCTGGGGCCAACGTCCTGACTTTC. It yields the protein CSARDTGWSSGANVLTF.

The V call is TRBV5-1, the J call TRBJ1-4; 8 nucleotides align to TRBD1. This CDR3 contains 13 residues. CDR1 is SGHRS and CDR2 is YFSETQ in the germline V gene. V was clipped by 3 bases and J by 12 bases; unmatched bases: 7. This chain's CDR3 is CASSSGGIGELFF. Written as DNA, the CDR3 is TGCGCCAGCAGCTCAGGGGGCATTGGGGAACTGTTTTTT.

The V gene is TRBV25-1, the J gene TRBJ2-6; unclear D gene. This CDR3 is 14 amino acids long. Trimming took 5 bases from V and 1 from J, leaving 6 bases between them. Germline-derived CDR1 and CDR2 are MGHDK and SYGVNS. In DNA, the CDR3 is TGTGCCAGCAGTCGGATATCTGGGGCCAACGTCCTGACTTTC. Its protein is CASSRISGANVLTF.

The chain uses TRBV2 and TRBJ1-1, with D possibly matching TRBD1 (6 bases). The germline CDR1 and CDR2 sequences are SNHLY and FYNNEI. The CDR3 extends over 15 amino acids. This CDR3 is CAERGGSWANTEAFF. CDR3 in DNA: TGTGCGGAGAGGGGGGGGTCGTGGGCGAACACTGAAGCTTTCTTT.

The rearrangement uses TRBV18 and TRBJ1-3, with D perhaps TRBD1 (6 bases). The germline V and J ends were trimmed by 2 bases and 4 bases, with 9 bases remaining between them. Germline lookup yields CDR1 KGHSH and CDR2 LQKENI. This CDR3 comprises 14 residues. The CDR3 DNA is TGTGCCAGCTCACCAAACAGGGCAGGAAACACCATATATTTT. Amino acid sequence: CASSPNRAGNTIYF.

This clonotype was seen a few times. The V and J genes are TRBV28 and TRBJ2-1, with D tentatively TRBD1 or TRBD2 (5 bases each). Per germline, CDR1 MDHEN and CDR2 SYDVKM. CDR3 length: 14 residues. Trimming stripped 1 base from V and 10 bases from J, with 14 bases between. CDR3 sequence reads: CASSLLRSGREQFF. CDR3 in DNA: TGTGCCAGCAGTTTATTGCGGTCGGGGCGGGAGCAGTTCTTC.

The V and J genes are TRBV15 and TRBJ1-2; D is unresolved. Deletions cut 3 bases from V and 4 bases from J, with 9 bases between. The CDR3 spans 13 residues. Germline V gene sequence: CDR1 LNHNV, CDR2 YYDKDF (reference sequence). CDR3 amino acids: CATSRDSSYGYTF. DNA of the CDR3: TGTGCCACCAGCAGGGATTCTAGCTATGGCTACACCTTC.

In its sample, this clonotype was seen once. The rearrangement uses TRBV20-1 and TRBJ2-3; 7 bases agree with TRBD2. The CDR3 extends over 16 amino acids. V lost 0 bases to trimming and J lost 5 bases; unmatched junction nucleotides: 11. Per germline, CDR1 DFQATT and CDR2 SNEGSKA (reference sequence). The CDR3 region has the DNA TGCAGTGCTAGAGATCGGGTAACTAGCGCTGGAGATACGCAGTATTTT. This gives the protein CSARDRVTSAGDTQYF.

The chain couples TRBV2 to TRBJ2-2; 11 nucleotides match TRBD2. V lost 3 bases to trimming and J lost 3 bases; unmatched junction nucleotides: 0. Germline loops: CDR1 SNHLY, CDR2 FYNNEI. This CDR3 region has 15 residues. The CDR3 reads CASSETSGDTGELFF. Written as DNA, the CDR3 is TGTGCCAGCAGTGAGACTAGCGGGGACACCGGGGAGCTGTTTTTT.

CDR3 in DNA: TGCAGTGCCAGGCGGGCAGACCAAGAGACCCAGTACTTC. Amino acids: CSARRADQETQYF. The chain couples TRBV20-1 to TRBJ2-5; D may be TRBD2 (5 bases). CDR1 DFQATT and CDR2 SNEGSKA come from the germline V gene (reference sequence). V was clipped by 6 bases and J by 0 bases, with 11 bases between them. This CDR3 is built from 13 residues.

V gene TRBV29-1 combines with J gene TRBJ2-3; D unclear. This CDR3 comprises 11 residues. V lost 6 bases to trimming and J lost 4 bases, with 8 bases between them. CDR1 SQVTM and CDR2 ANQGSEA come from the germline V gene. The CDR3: CSVAEADTQYF. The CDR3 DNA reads TGCAGCGTCGCCGAGGCAGATACGCAGTATTTT.

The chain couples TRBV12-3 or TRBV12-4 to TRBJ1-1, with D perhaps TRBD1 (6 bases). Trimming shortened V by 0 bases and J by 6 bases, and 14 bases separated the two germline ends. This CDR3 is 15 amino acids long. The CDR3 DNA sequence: TGTGCCAGCAGTTTAGCTCGGACAGCTAAATCTGAAGCTTTCTTT. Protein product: CASSLARTAKSEAFF.